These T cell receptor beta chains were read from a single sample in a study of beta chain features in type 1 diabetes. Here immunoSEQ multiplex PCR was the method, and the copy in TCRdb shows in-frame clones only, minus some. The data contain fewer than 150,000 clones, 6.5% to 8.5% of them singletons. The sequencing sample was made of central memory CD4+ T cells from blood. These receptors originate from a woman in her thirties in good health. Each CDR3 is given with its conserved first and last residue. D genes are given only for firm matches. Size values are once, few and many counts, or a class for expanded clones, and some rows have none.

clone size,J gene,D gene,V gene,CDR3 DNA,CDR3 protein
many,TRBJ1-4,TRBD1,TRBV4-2,TGTGCCAGCAGCCTCAGACCGGGACAGGCTAATGAAAAACTGTTTTTT,CASSLRPGQANEKLFF
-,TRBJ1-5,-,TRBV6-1,TGTGCCAGCAATCCGGACAGCCAAAGTCGACCCCAGCATTTT,CASNPDSQSRPQHF
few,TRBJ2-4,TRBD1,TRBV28,TGTGCCAGCAGCAGCGTCAGGGGGCGCGGAAACATTCAGTACTTC,CASSSVRGRGNIQYF
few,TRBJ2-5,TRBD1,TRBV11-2,TGTGCCAGCAGCCCCTCGACAGGGGCAGAGACCCAGTACTTC,CASSPSTGAETQYF
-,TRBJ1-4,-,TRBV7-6,TGTGCCAGCAGCTCCGGGACTAATGAAAAACTGTTTTTT,CASSSGTNEKLFF
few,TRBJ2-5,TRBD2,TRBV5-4,TGTGCCAGCAGCCCGGGGACTAGCGGGCGCCTGAGTCGGGAGACCCAGTACTTC,CASSPGTSGRLSRETQYF
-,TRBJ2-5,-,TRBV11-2,TGTGCCAGCAGCCCGGCCGGGTGGTGGGAGACCCAGTACTTC,CASSPAGWWETQYF
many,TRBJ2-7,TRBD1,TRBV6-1,TGTGCCAGCAGTGAAACAGGGGGCCGGTTCTACGAGCAGTACTTC,CASSETGGRFYEQYF
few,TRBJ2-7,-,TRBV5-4,TGTGCCAGCAGCTTGTCAGGGAACTCCTACGAGCAGTACTTC,CASSLSGNSYEQYF
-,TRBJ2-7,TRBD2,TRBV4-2,TGTGCCAGCAGCTTGGGACTAGCGGGCTACGAGCAGTACTTC,CASSLGLAGYEQYF
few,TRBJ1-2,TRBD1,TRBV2,TGTGCCAGTCTACGACAGGGATACCAGGGAGGCTACACCTTC,CASLRQGYQGGYTF
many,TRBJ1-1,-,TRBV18,TGTGCCAGCTCTCTAGTGAACACTGAAGCTTTCTTT,CASSLVNTEAFF
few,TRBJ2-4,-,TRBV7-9,TGTGCCAGCAGCCAGGCGCCGGGACTTGGGAACATTCAGTACTTC,CASSQAPGLGNIQYF
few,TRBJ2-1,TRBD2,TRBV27,TGTGCCACCCAACCGGGACTACGAACCAACAATGAGCAGTTCTTC,CATQPGLRTNNEQFF
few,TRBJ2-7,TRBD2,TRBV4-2,TGTGCCAGCAGCCAAGGCCCCAGCGGGAGATACGAGCAGTACTTC,CASSQGPSGRYEQYF
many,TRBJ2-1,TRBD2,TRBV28,TGTGCCAGCAGTTACATAACCGGGCTAGCGGGAGATGAGCAGTTCTTC,CASSYITGLAGDEQFF
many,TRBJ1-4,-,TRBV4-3,TGCGCCAGCAGCCACCCCGGGAGTGCTGGTGAAAAACTGTTTTTT,CASSHPGSAGEKLFF
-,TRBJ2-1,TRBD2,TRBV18,TGTGCCAGCTCACCATCGGTCACTAGCGGGAGCTACAATGAGCAGTTCTTC,CASSPSVTSGSYNEQFF
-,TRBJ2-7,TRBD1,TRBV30,TGTGCCTGGAGAACTGGGACAGGGGCTAGGGAGCAGTACTTC,CAWRTGTGAREQYF
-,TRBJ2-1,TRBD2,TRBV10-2,TGCGCCAGCAGGGAGCTGGGACTAGCGTATGAGCAGTTCTTC,CASRELGLAYEQFF
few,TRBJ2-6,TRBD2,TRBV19,TGTGCCAGTACCCACTGGGGAGGGTCTGGGGCCAACGTCCTGACTTTC,CASTHWGGSGANVLTF
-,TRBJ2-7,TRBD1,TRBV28,TGTGCCAGCAGTTTCGGTCCCGGGACAGGGAAATACGAGCAGTACTTC,CASSFGPGTGKYEQYF
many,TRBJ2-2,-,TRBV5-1,TGCGCCAGCGAGGAAGGCGGGGAGCTGTTTTTT,CASEEGGELFF
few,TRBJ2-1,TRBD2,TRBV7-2,TGTGCCAGCAGCTTAGGGCCGGGACTAGATATCCATGAGCAGTTCTTC,CASSLGPGLDIHEQFF
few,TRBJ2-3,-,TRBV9,TGTGCCAGCAGGAAGACACCAAGCACAGATACGCAGTATTTT,CASRKTPSTDTQYF
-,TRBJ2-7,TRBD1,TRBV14,TGTGCCAGCAGCCAAGTTTTAACAGGGGTCCCTGGCGAGCAGTACTTC,CASSQVLTGVPGEQYF
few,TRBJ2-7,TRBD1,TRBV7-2,TGTGCCAGCAGCTTAGCGGGACAGGGATCGTTCGAGCAGTACTTC,CASSLAGQGSFEQYF
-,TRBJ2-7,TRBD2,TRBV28,TGTGCCAGCAGCCTATCACTAGCGGGGCTTCTCTACGAGCAGTACTTC,CASSLSLAGLLYEQYF
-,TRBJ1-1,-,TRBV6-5,TGTGCCAGCGGGAGGCCCCCGAACACTGAAGCTTTCTTT,CASGRPPNTEAFF
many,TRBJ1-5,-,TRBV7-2,TGTGCCAGCAGCTCCCGGACGGGGGAATCGCCCCAGCATTTT,CASSSRTGESPQHF
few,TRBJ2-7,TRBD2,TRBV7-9,TGTGCCAGCAGCCACGGGACTAGCGGGCTCGAGCAGTACTTC,CASSHGTSGLEQYF
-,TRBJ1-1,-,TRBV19,TGTGCCAGCCGTTATCCGCCCTCCGAGGGGAACACTGAAGCTTTCTTT,CASRYPPSEGNTEAFF
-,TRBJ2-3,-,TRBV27,TGTGCCAGCAAGACGACTAGGAGCACAGATACGCAGTATTTT,CASKTTRSTDTQYF
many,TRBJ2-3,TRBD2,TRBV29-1,TGCAGCGTTACTAGCGGGAGTAGAACAGATACGCAGTATTTT,CSVTSGSRTDTQYF
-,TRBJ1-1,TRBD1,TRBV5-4,TGTGCCAGCAGCAAAATGATAGGACAGGGTGGGACTGAAGCTTTCTTT,CASSKMIGQGGTEAFF
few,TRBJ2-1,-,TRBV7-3,TGTGCCAGCAGCTTTGGGGCCTACCCTGACAATGAGCAGTTCTTC,CASSFGAYPDNEQFF
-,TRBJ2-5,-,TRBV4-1,TGCGCCAGCAGCCAGGGACTGAACCCCCAAGAGACCCAGTACTTC,CASSQGLNPQETQYF
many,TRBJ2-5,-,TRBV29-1,TGCAGCGTTTGGACAGCTCAAGAGACCCAGTACTTC,CSVWTAQETQYF
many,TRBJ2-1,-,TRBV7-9,TGTGCCAGCAGCTTAGGGACATCCGATGAGCAGTTCTTC,CASSLGTSDEQFF
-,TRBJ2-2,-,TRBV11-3,TGTGCCAGCAGCCAGGGTGTGTCGTCGGACACCGGGGAGCTGTTTTTT,CASSQGVSSDTGELFF
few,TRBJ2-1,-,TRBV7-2,TGTGCCAGCAGCACCCTGACAGGTGAGCAGTTCTTC,CASSTLTGEQFF
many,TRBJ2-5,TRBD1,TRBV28,TGTGCCAGCAGCCTTCCCAGGACAGGGCGGGCTACAGAGACCCAGTACTTC,CASSLPRTGRATETQYF
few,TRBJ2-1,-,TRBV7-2,TGTGCCAGCAGACCTCAGGGAGGCTCCTACAATGAGCAGTTCTTC,CASRPQGGSYNEQFF
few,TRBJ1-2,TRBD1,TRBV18,TGTGCCAGCTCACCCGGGACAGGGGCGCTAGGTATCTATGGCTACACCTTC,CASSPGTGALGIYGYTF
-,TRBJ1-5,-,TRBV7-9,TGTGCCAGCAGCTGGGAGGGGGGCAGCAATCAGCCCCAGCATTTT,CASSWEGGSNQPQHF
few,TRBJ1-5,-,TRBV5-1,TGCGCCAGCAGCTTGGATGCAGGGAACAATCAGCCCCAGCATTTT,CASSLDAGNNQPQHF
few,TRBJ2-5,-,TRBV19,TGTGCCAGTAGTCCGTCAGGGGTGGAGACCCAGTACTTC,CASSPSGVETQYF
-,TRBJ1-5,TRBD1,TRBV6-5,TGTGCCAGCAGTGAACTGGACAGGCAGCCCCAGCATTTT,CASSELDRQPQHF
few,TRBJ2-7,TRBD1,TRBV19,TGTGCCAGTGGGGACAGGGGGTTCGACGAGCAGTACTTC,CASGDRGFDEQYF
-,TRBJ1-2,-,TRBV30,TGTGCCTGTAACAGATTAACTAACTATGGCTACACCTTC,CACNRLTNYGYTF
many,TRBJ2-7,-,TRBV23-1,TGCGCCAGCAGTCCCTCCATTTCGGCGGGGAGCTCCTACGAGCAGTACTTC,CASSPSISAGSSYEQYF
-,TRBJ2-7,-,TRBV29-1,TGCAGCGTTAGGGGGGGGAGTAGGGAGCAGTACTTC,CSVRGGSREQYF
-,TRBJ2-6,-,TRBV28,TGTGCCAGCAGTTTATATCGCTCTGGGGCCAACGTCCTGACTTTC,CASSLYRSGANVLTF
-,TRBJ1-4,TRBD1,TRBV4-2,TGTGCCAGCAGCCCGAGGGACAGGGGGCATGAAAAACTGTTTTTT,CASSPRDRGHEKLFF
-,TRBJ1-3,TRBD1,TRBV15,TGTGCCACCAGCAGAGATCAGACAGGGCGAGGAAACACCATATATTTT,CATSRDQTGRGNTIYF
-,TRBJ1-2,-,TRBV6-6,TGTGCCACCCTAAACACCGAGGAGAATGGCTACACCTTC,CATLNTEENGYTF
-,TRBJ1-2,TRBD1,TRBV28,TGTGCCAGCGAAGCCCCGGGACAGGGCCTCTATGGCTACACCTTC,CASEAPGQGLYGYTF
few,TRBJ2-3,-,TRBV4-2,TGTGCCAGCAGCCAAGCCAGGCCCGGACAGACCACAGATACGCAGTATTTT,CASSQARPGQTTDTQYF